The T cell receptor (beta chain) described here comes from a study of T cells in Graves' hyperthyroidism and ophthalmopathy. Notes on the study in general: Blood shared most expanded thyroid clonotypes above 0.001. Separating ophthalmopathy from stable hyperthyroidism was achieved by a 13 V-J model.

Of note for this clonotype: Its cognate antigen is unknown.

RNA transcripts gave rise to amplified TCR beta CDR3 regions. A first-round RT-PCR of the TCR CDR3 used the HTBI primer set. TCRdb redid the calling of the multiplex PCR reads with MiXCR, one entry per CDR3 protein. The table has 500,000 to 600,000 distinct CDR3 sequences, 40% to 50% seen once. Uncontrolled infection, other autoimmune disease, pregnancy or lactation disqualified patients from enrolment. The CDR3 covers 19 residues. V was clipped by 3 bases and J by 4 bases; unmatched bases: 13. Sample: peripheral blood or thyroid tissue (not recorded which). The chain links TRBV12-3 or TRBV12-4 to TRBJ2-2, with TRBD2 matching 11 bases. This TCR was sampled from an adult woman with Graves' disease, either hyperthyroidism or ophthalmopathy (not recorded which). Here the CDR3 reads CASSFRGLAAFRGTGELFF. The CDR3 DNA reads TGTGCCAGCAGTTTTAGGGGACTAGCGGCCTTTAGGGGCACCGGGGAGCTGTTTTTT.